The rows below give T cell receptor beta chains drawn from one sample of a study of radiotherapy plus CTLA-4 blockade in lung cancer. Some clones are missing from TCRdb's copy, which holds only in-frame ones; the method was immunoSEQ multiplex PCR. The data hold more than 12,000 clones, with 72% observed a single time. Sequencing was performed on peripheral blood, taken from a patient treated with radiotherapy plus ipilimumab. All receptors come from a human donor with non-small cell lung cancer whose response to radiotherapy plus ipilimumab could not be evaluated. Both conserved end residues are part of each CDR3. A D gene is named only where the DNA matches it firmly. The size of a clone is reported for some rows only, either as once, few or many, or as a class for expanded clones.

v_gene: TRBV5-5; j_gene: TRBJ1-1; d_gene: TRBD1; abundance: .; CDR3aa: CASSLAGGGEAFF; CDR3nt: TGTGCCAGCAGCTTGGCAGGGGGCGGAGAAGCTTTCTTT
v_gene: TRBV4-1; j_gene: TRBJ1-6; d_gene: .; abundance: .; CDR3aa: CASSQEEGINSPLHF; CDR3nt: TGCGCCAGCAGCCAAGAGGAGGGGATCAATTCACCCCTCCACTTT
v_gene: TRBV5-1; j_gene: TRBJ2-2; d_gene: TRBD1; abundance: .; CDR3aa: CASSLGLRGRDDTGELFF; CDR3nt: TGCGCCAGCAGCTTGGGGTTAAGGGGGCGCGATGACACCGGGGAGCTGTTTTTT
v_gene: TRBV6-5; j_gene: TRBJ2-2; d_gene: .; abundance: few; CDR3aa: CASSYSRDDFSGELFF; CDR3nt: TGTGCCAGCAGTTACTCGCGTGATGATTTCTCCGGGGAGCTGTTTTTT
v_gene: TRBV10-3; j_gene: TRBJ2-3; d_gene: .; abundance: .; CDR3aa: CAISERTASSTDTQYF; CDR3nt: TGTGCCATCAGTGAACGGACAGCTTCTAGCACAGATACGCAGTATTTT
v_gene: TRBV7-2; j_gene: TRBJ2-1; d_gene: TRBD1; abundance: .; CDR3aa: CASNYRDRGYEQFF; CDR3nt: TGTGCCAGCAACTACCGGGACAGGGGGTATGAGCAGTTCTTC
v_gene: TRBV7-9; j_gene: TRBJ1-2; d_gene: TRBD1; abundance: few; CDR3aa: CASSLSGDSSYGYTF; CDR3nt: TGTGCCAGCAGCCTATCTGGGGACAGCTCCTATGGCTACACCTTC
v_gene: TRBV6-1; j_gene: TRBJ2-2; d_gene: TRBD1; abundance: .; CDR3aa: CASSENYSGGERELFF; CDR3nt: TGTGCCAGCAGTGAAAATTATTCAGGGGGTGAGAGGGAGCTGTTTTTT
v_gene: TRBV6-5; j_gene: TRBJ1-2; d_gene: .; abundance: .; CDR3aa: CASGPPRGTNYGYTF; CDR3nt: TGTGCCAGCGGGCCCCCTCGTGGGACAAACTATGGCTACACCTTC
v_gene: TRBV11-3; j_gene: TRBJ2-1; d_gene: TRBD2; abundance: .; CDR3aa: CASSFQAGTNNEQFF; CDR3nt: TGTGCCAGCAGCTTCCAGGCGGGGACTAACAATGAGCAGTTCTTC
v_gene: TRBV5-6; j_gene: TRBJ1-1; d_gene: .; abundance: .; CDR3aa: CASSSHDSYTEAFF; CDR3nt: TGTGCCAGCAGCTCGCACGACAGTTACACTGAAGCTTTCTTT
v_gene: TRBV4-3; j_gene: TRBJ2-6; d_gene: TRBD1; abundance: .; CDR3aa: CASSQRPLSGTGASGANVLTF; CDR3nt: TGCGCCAGCAGCCAGAGGCCTCTTAGTGGGACAGGGGCAAGCGGGGCCAACGTCCTGACTTTC
v_gene: TRBV6-5; j_gene: TRBJ2-5; d_gene: TRBD2; abundance: .; CDR3aa: CASSYTSGGAETQYF; CDR3nt: TGTGCCAGCAGTTACACTAGCGGGGGGGCGGAGACCCAGTACTTC
v_gene: TRBV18; j_gene: TRBJ2-3; d_gene: .; abundance: .; CDR3aa: CASSPQPGLITDTQYF; CDR3nt: TGTGCCAGCTCACCGCAACCGGGACTTATCACAGATACGCAGTATTTT
v_gene: TRBV4-1; j_gene: TRBJ2-1; d_gene: .; abundance: .; CDR3aa: CASSQDRGSNEQFF; CDR3nt: TGCGCCAGCAGCCAAGACCGGGGATCCAATGAGCAGTTCTTC
v_gene: TRBV9; j_gene: TRBJ1-1; d_gene: .; abundance: once; CDR3aa: CASSVGVGSTEAFF; CDR3nt: TGTGCCAGCAGCGTAGGGGTAGGGAGCACTGAAGCTTTCTTT
v_gene: TRBV28; j_gene: TRBJ1-5; d_gene: .; abundance: .; CDR3aa: CASTLGAGLNQPQHF; CDR3nt: TGTGCCAGCACCCTTGGGGCAGGGCTCAATCAGCCCCAGCATTTT
v_gene: TRBV28; j_gene: TRBJ1-1; d_gene: .; abundance: few; CDR3aa: CASSFSGTEAFF; CDR3nt: TGTGCCAGCAGTTTCTCGGGGACTGAAGCTTTCTTT
v_gene: TRBV6-1; j_gene: TRBJ2-1; d_gene: TRBD2; abundance: .; CDR3aa: CASRTSGAHNEQFF; CDR3nt: TGTGCCAGCAGGACTAGCGGGGCCCACAATGAGCAGTTCTTC
v_gene: TRBV28; j_gene: TRBJ2-7; d_gene: .; abundance: .; CDR3aa: CASSFLLVDRTYEQYF; CDR3nt: TGTGCCAGCAGTTTCCTTTTGGTTGACAGAACCTACGAGCAGTACTTC
v_gene: TRBV7-9; j_gene: TRBJ2-3; d_gene: .; abundance: .; CDR3aa: CASSLGGITDTQYF; CDR3nt: TGTGCCAGCAGCTTGGGAGGTATCACAGATACGCAGTATTTT
v_gene: TRBV5-1; j_gene: TRBJ1-6; d_gene: TRBD1; abundance: .; CDR3aa: CASSLATGGNSPLHF; CDR3nt: TGCGCCAGCAGCTTGGCGACAGGGGGTAATTCACCCCTCCACTTT
v_gene: TRBV7-9; j_gene: TRBJ2-6; d_gene: TRBD1; abundance: .; CDR3aa: CASSFDFTGELSGANVLTF; CDR3nt: TGTGCCAGCAGCTTTGATTTCACAGGGGAACTCTCTGGGGCCAACGTCCTGACTTTC
v_gene: TRBV7-9; j_gene: TRBJ1-5; d_gene: TRBD1; abundance: .; CDR3aa: CASSPSGQEINQPQHF; CDR3nt: TGTGCCAGCAGCCCGAGTGGACAGGAGATAAATCAGCCCCAGCATTTT
v_gene: TRBV10-3; j_gene: TRBJ2-5; d_gene: TRBD2; abundance: .; CDR3aa: CAISGLAGGQETQYF; CDR3nt: TGTGCCATCAGTGGACTAGCCGGCGGACAAGAGACCCAGTACTTC
v_gene: TRBV7-8; j_gene: TRBJ2-6; d_gene: TRBD1; abundance: .; CDR3aa: CASSLARQGAAGANVLTF; CDR3nt: TGTGCCAGCAGCTTAGCTAGACAGGGGGCGGCTGGGGCCAACGTCCTGACTTTC
v_gene: TRBV2; j_gene: TRBJ1-1; d_gene: TRBD1; abundance: few; CDR3aa: CASSEDRGGGVAFF; CDR3nt: TGTGCCAGCAGTGAAGACAGGGGGGGTGGGGTAGCTTTCTTT
v_gene: TRBV19; j_gene: TRBJ1-2; d_gene: .; abundance: few; CDR3aa: CASSTPGGQGSYGYTF; CDR3nt: TGTGCCAGTAGTACGCCGGGAGGGCAGGGAAGCTATGGCTACACCTTC
v_gene: TRBV4-2; j_gene: TRBJ2-2; d_gene: .; abundance: .; CDR3aa: CASSPSENTGELFF; CDR3nt: TGTGCCAGCAGTCCTAGCGAGAACACCGGGGAGCTGTTTTTT
v_gene: TRBV19; j_gene: TRBJ2-3; d_gene: .; abundance: .; CDR3aa: CATKNLTDTQYF; CDR3nt: TGTGCCACCAAGAACTTGACAGATACGCAGTATTTT
v_gene: TRBV11-2; j_gene: TRBJ2-3; d_gene: .; abundance: .; CDR3aa: CASSFGTLSSTDTQYF; CDR3nt: TGTGCCAGCAGCTTTGGGACACTTAGTAGCACAGATACGCAGTATTTT
v_gene: TRBV25-1; j_gene: TRBJ1-5; d_gene: .; abundance: .; CDR3aa: CASSDAGGGQPRHF; CDR3nt: TGTGCCAGCAGCGATGCGGGAGGGGGTCAGCCCCGGCATTTT
v_gene: TRBV7-2; j_gene: TRBJ1-3; d_gene: TRBD1; abundance: few; CDR3aa: CASSATGGNTIYF; CDR3nt: TGTGCCAGCAGCGCGACAGGGGGAAACACCATATATTTT
v_gene: TRBV15; j_gene: TRBJ2-5; d_gene: .; abundance: .; CDR3aa: CATSSFSGSEETQYF; CDR3nt: TGTGCCACCAGCAGTTTCTCAGGGTCAGAAGAGACCCAGTACTTC
v_gene: TRBV6-5; j_gene: TRBJ1-6; d_gene: .; abundance: .; CDR3aa: CASSRQGNNSPLHF; CDR3nt: TGTGCCAGCAGCCGCCAGGGGAATAATTCACCCCTCCACTTT
v_gene: TRBV6-5; j_gene: TRBJ2-7; d_gene: .; abundance: few; CDR3aa: CASSYSPLSGYEQYF; CDR3nt: TGTGCCAGCAGTTACTCTCCGCTTTCGGGCTACGAGCAGTACTTC
v_gene: TRBV9; j_gene: TRBJ2-7; d_gene: .; abundance: .; CDR3aa: CASSVGEGSSYEQYF; CDR3nt: TGTGCCAGCAGCGTAGGAGAAGGGAGCTCCTACGAGCAGTACTTC
v_gene: TRBV9; j_gene: TRBJ2-2; d_gene: .; abundance: .; CDR3aa: CASSVERGTNTGELFF; CDR3nt: TGTGCCAGCAGCGTAGAACGGGGGACGAACACCGGGGAGCTGTTTTTT
v_gene: TRBV7-2; j_gene: TRBJ1-5; d_gene: .; abundance: .; CDR3aa: CASSLEGGQPQHF; CDR3nt: TGTGCCAGCAGCTTAGAAGGAGGACAGCCCCAGCATTTT
v_gene: TRBV6-1; j_gene: TRBJ1-5; d_gene: TRBD1; abundance: many; CDR3aa: CASIWTGGSNQPQHF; CDR3nt: TGTGCCAGCATTTGGACAGGCGGAAGCAATCAGCCCCAGCATTTT
v_gene: TRBV7-2; j_gene: TRBJ2-2; d_gene: .; abundance: .; CDR3aa: CASSTQGNTGELFF; CDR3nt: TGTGCCAGCAGTACACAGGGGAACACCGGGGAGCTGTTTTTT
v_gene: TRBV5-1; j_gene: TRBJ2-3; d_gene: .; abundance: .; CDR3aa: CASSLAAYSSADTQYF; CDR3nt: TGCGCCAGCAGCTTGGCGGCTTATTCTAGCGCAGATACGCAGTATTTT
v_gene: TRBV6-6; j_gene: TRBJ2-5; d_gene: TRBD2; abundance: .; CDR3aa: CASTKGWSGRETQYF; CDR3nt: TGTGCCAGCACCAAGGGGTGGAGCGGGAGAGAGACCCAGTACTTC
v_gene: TRBV2; j_gene: TRBJ1-3; d_gene: .; abundance: .; CDR3aa: CASSPVKLSGNTIYF; CDR3nt: TGTGCCAGCAGCCCGGTGAAGCTCTCTGGAAACACCATATATTTT
v_gene: TRBV5-1; j_gene: TRBJ2-3; d_gene: TRBD2; abundance: few; CDR3aa: CASSYSGASTDTQYF; CDR3nt: TGCGCCAGCAGCTATAGCGGGGCTAGCACAGATACGCAGTATTTT
v_gene: TRBV29-1; j_gene: TRBJ2-5; d_gene: TRBD2; abundance: .; CDR3aa: CSSLTSGGFQETQYF; CDR3nt: TGCAGCTCCCTCACTAGCGGGGGCTTTCAAGAGACCCAGTACTTC
v_gene: TRBV5-1; j_gene: TRBJ1-5; d_gene: TRBD1; abundance: .; CDR3aa: CASSFGTGNGNQPQHF; CDR3nt: TGCGCCAGCAGCTTCGGGACAGGGAATGGAAATCAGCCCCAGCATTTT
v_gene: TRBV6-6; j_gene: TRBJ1-5; d_gene: .; abundance: .; CDR3aa: CASSYSRVQPQHF; CDR3nt: TGTGCCAGCAGTTACTCGAGGGTTCAGCCCCAGCATTTT
v_gene: TRBV30; j_gene: TRBJ2-1; d_gene: TRBD2; abundance: .; CDR3aa: CAKSVLAGDNEQFF; CDR3nt: TGTGCCAAGTCTGTCCTAGCGGGGGACAATGAGCAGTTCTTC
v_gene: TRBV6-4; j_gene: TRBJ1-1; d_gene: .; abundance: .; CDR3aa: CASSDGQGTEAFF; CDR3nt: TGTGCCAGCAGTGACGGACAAGGGACTGAAGCTTTCTTT
v_gene: TRBV5-6; j_gene: TRBJ2-7; d_gene: .; abundance: .; CDR3aa: CASSWRGAYEQYF; CDR3nt: TGTGCCAGCAGCTGGCGGGGAGCCTACGAGCAGTACTTC
v_gene: TRBV30; j_gene: TRBJ1-2; d_gene: TRBD1; abundance: once; CDR3aa: CAWSPGGANYGYTF; CDR3nt: TGTGCCTGGAGTCCAGGGGGAGCTAACTATGGCTACACCTTC
v_gene: TRBV28; j_gene: TRBJ2-7; d_gene: TRBD1; abundance: .; CDR3aa: CASSRTGSYEQYF; CDR3nt: TGTGCCAGCAGTCGGACAGGCTCCTACGAGCAGTACTTC